Listed here are 31 T cell receptor beta chains from one sample, sequenced in a study of vaccination and CD4 T cells after COVID-19. Treatment meaning: approximately 10-day PBMC culture with coronavirus spike peptide pools or control peptides (ViraFEST assay). These receptors' antigens are unknown. Researchers used the Oncomine TCR Beta short-read assay to sequence DNA from cultured CD4+ T cells. TCRdb re-analysed the PCR reads in MiXCR, keeping a single row per CDR3 protein. This table holds over 20,000 distinct CDR3 sequences, about 51% found once. The sample consisted of CD4+ T cells from blood, cultured in vitro. The receptors stem from a human donor who had recovered from COVID-19.

The rearrangement joins TRBV24-1 to TRBJ1-4; D unclear. There are 14 residues in the CDR3. V shed 10 bases and J shed 2 bases, with 13 bases lying between them. CDR1 and CDR2 (germline): KGHDR, SFDVKD. CDR3 sequence (DNA): TGTGCCACTACAACCGGGTCTACTAATGAAAAACTGTTTTTT. Translation gives CATTTGSTNEKLFF.

This clonotype was found a few times. The chain has TRBV10-3 and TRBJ1-2; D remains ambiguous. The CDR3 has 13 residues. Germline loops: CDR1 ENHRY, CDR2 SYGVKD. Trimming cost V 3 bases and J 8 bases, with 13 bases left between them. CDR3 amino acids: CAISERGLGGYTF. CDR3 bases: TGTGCCATCAGTGAAAGAGGATTAGGCGGCTACACCTTC.

The rearrangement links TRBV6-5 to TRBJ2-3; possibly TRBD2 for D (6 bases). This CDR3 region has 16 residues. The germline V gene has CDR1 MNHEY and CDR2 SVGAGI. The germline V and J ends were trimmed by 0 bases and 1 base, with 11 bases remaining between them. In nucleotides, the CDR3 is TGTGCCAGCAGTTACTCGATGGTAGCGGGCACAGATACGCAGTATTTT. Its protein product is CASSYSMVAGTDTQYF.

The chain combines TRBV6-1 with TRBJ1-5; D gene uncertain. Deletions cut 6 bases from V and 0 bases from J, with 9 bases between. This CDR3 contains 14 residues. The germline V gene encodes CDR1 MNHNS and CDR2 SASEGT. The CDR3 loop reads CASSGPTSNQPQHF. For the CDR3, the DNA is TGTGCCAGCAGCGGGCCAACTAGCAATCAGCCCCAGCATTTT.

The chain joins TRBV12-3 or TRBV12-4 to TRBJ2-2; D may match TRBD1 or TRBD2 (6 bases each). The germline V and J ends were trimmed by 10 bases and 7 bases, with 19 bases remaining between them. The CDR3 runs to 14 residues. The CDR3 protein is CAMGNGGAVGELFF. As DNA, the CDR3 is TGTGCCATGGGGAACGGGGGCGCGGTCGGGGAGCTGTTTTTT.

The chain has TRBV10-3 and TRBJ2-5; TRBD1 agrees at 7 bases. The CDR3 runs to 15 residues. V was clipped by 6 bases and J by 1 base; unmatched bases: 8. Germline loops: CDR1 ENHRY, CDR2 SYGVKD. The CDR3 bases are TGTGCCATCAGACCGACAGGGTCTGTCCAAGAGACCCAGTACTTC. Translated, it gives CAIRPTGSVQETQYF.

This clonotype was counted only a few times. The chain recombines TRBV19 with TRBJ2-5; 8 positions agree with TRBD1. The germline V gene encodes CDR1 LNHDA and CDR2 SQIVND (reference sequence). The CDR3 runs to 13 residues. J was trimmed by 2 bases and V by 4 bases; bases with no gene match: 0. For the CDR3, the DNA is TGTGCCAGTAGTAGGGACAGGCAAGAGACCCAGTACTTC. Its translation: CASSRDRQETQYF.

This clonotype was counted a few times. V and J are TRBV20-1 and TRBJ1-1; D ambiguous. The CDR3 is 17 residues long. Trimming stripped 1 base from V and 2 bases from J, with 20 bases between. CDR1 DFQATT and CDR2 SNEGSKA come from the germline V gene (reference sequence). Here the CDR3 DNA reads TGCAGTGCTAGAGTAAAGGGTCAGTACCTGCCAAACACTGAAGCTTTCTTT. As protein: CSARVKGQYLPNTEAFF.

The CDR3 DNA sequence: TGTGCCAGTAGGGTAGCGGGAGCAAATACCTACGAGCAGTACTTC. It encodes CASRVAGANTYEQYF. This chain links TRBV19 with TRBJ2-7; 9 positions match TRBD2. CDR1 and CDR2 (germline): LNHDA, SQIVND (reference sequence). This CDR3 contains 15 residues. V lost 6 bases and J lost 2; bases outside the gene matches: 8.

This clonotype has a handful of counts. The chain employs TRBV20-1 and TRBJ1-1, with D perhaps matching TRBD1 (5 bases). The germline V gene has CDR1 DFQATT and CDR2 SNEGSKA (reference sequence). Trimming took 4 bases from V and 10 from J, leaving 13 bases between them. This CDR3 comprises 11 residues. CDR3 sequence (DNA): TGCAGTGCTACGGGGCCATATGGAGCTTTCTTT. Translation gives CSATGPYGAFF.

The V gene is TRBV28, the J gene TRBJ2-7; 8 positions agree with TRBD2. This CDR3 region has 14 residues. The junction had 8 bases not matched to a gene; V was cut back by 6 bases and J by 4 bases. Per germline, CDR1 MDHEN and CDR2 SYDVKM. The CDR3 coding sequence is TGTGCCAGCAGAGACGGGAGGGCCTTGTACGAGCAGTACTTC. This gives the protein CASRDGRALYEQYF.

The rearrangement joins TRBV7-8 to TRBJ1-4; D is unclear. The V gene's germline CDR1 is SGHVS and CDR2 FQNEAQ. This CDR3 region has 11 residues. With 3 bases removed from V and 8 bases from J, the gap between germline ends came to 4 bases. The CDR3 DNA is TGTGCCAGCAGCTTTAGAGAAAAACTGTTTTTT. Translation: CASSFREKLFF. The full variable domain, in which reference TRBV7-8 and TRBJ1-4 provide the parts outside the CDR3, is GAGVSQSPRYKVAKRGQDVALRCDPISGHVSLFWYQQALGQGPEFLTYFQNEAQLDKSGLPSDRFFAERPEGSVSTLKIQRTQQEDSAVYLCASSFREKLFFGSGTQLSVL.

The chain links TRBV6-5 to TRBJ1-2, with 7 bases fitting TRBD1. The CDR3 loop spans 17 amino acids. The germline CDR1 and CDR2 sequences are MNHEY and SVGAGI. V dropped 0 bases and J dropped 6; count of bases not matched to a gene: 13. This chain's CDR3 is CASSYSGDSTRADGYTF. For the CDR3, the DNA is TGTGCCAGCAGTTACTCGGGGGACAGCACCCGGGCGGATGGCTACACCTTC.

V and J are TRBV25-1 and TRBJ1-1; TRBD1 is a possible D gene (5 bases). The CDR3 is made up of 15 amino acids. V shed 7 bases and J shed 0 bases, with 15 bases lying between them. Germline CDR1 is MGHDK and CDR2 is SYGVNS. The CDR3 region is CASTLRGSMNTEAFF. The CDR3 DNA sequence: TGTGCCAGCACCCTAAGGGGCAGTATGAACACTGAAGCTTTCTTT.

This sequence joins TRBV30 and TRBJ1-1; no definite D call. The CDR3 spans 11 residues. V was trimmed by 0 bases and J by 11 bases, leaving 10 bases between them. Germline V gene lookup returns CDR1 GTSNPN and CDR2 SVGIG (reference sequence). CDR3 in amino acids: CAWSVSARAFF. In DNA form, the CDR3 reads TGTGCCTGGAGTGTATCGGCGCGGGCTTTCTTT.

As concerns this clonotype: At one end, the junction sequence differs from germline, possibly due to a read error. V usage is TRBV19 and J usage is TRBJ1-3; D remains unclear. The CDR3 extends over 14 amino acids. Looked up from germline, CDR1 is LNHDA and CDR2 is SQIVND (reference sequence). Here the CDR3 DNA reads TGTGCCAGTAGTATGGAAACTCATGGAGACACCATATATTTT. Amino acid sequence: CASSMETHGDTIYF.

The chain recombines TRBV9 with TRBJ2-2; D is unclear. V was shortened by 3 bases and J by 4 bases, with 4 bases between the two germline ends. CDR1 and CDR2 (germline): SGDLS, YYNGEE. This CDR3 spans 12 amino acids. The CDR3 DNA reads as TGTGCCAGCAGCGGAGTCACCGGGGAGCTGTTTTTT. Translated: CASSGVTGELFF. Drawing the rest from reference TRBV9 and TRBJ2-2, the complete variable domain is DSGVTQTPKHLITATGQRVTLRCSPRSGDLSVYWYQQSLDQGLQFLIQYYNGEERAKGNILERFSAQQFPDLHSELNLSSLELGDSALYFCASSGVTGELFFGEGSRLTVL.

The V gene is TRBV12-3 or TRBV12-4, the J gene TRBJ2-2; TRBD2 is a possible D gene (6 bases). This CDR3 is built from 14 residues. V was shortened by 6 bases and J by 6 bases, with 14 bases between the two germline ends. For the CDR3, the DNA is TGTGCCAGCAGCGGGTGGAGGGGTGCCGGGGAGCTGTTTTTT. The encoded protein is CASSGWRGAGELFF.

The J gene is TRBJ1-2, the V gene TRBV12-3 or TRBV12-4; D call uncertain. The CDR3 extends over 11 amino acids. The germline V and J ends were trimmed by 4 bases and 10 bases, with 10 bases remaining between them. The CDR3 here is CASSSTFSYTF. CDR3 sequence (DNA): TGTGCCAGCAGTTCGACATTCTCCTACACCTTC.

The chain employs TRBV11-3 and TRBJ2-2; D ambiguous. Germline CDR1 reads SGHNT; CDR2 reads YENEEA. V was shortened by 4 bases and J by 4 bases, with 7 bases between the two germline ends. This CDR3 spans 13 amino acids. Written as DNA, the CDR3 is TGTGCCAGCAGCTCACCCCGCACCGGGGAGCTGTTTTTT. It is translated as CASSSPRTGELFF.

This clonotype has only one observation. This chain joins TRBV20-1 and TRBJ1-1, with D maybe TRBD1 (5 bases). The V end lost 7 bases, the J end lost 3 bases, and 9 bases lay between the germline ends. Germline lookup yields CDR1 DFQATT and CDR2 SNEGSKA (reference sequence). The CDR3 extends over 11 amino acids. This chain's CDR3 is CSGQGDTEAFF. In DNA, the CDR3 is TGCAGTGGTCAGGGAGACACTGAAGCTTTCTTT.

In this sample, this clonotype turned up a few times. J is TRBJ1-5 and V is TRBV30, with a tentative D call TRBD1 (5 bases). Germline CDR1 and CDR2: GTSNPN and SVGIG (reference sequence). The CDR3 is 12 amino acids. V was clipped by 2 bases and J by 5 bases, with 7 bases between them. CDR3 nucleotides: TGTGCCTGGAGTAGAGGGGATCAGCCCCAGCATTTT. Its translation is CAWSRGDQPQHF.

The genes are TRBV25-1 and TRBJ1-5; the D gene is possibly TRBD1 (6 bases). The V end was cut by 6 bases, the J end by 4 bases, with 10 bases between. The germline V gene has CDR1 MGHDK and CDR2 SYGVNS. The CDR3 is 13 amino acids. The CDR3, as DNA: TGTGCCAGCAGAGGACAGTCTAATCAGCCCCAGCATTTT. Its translation: CASRGQSNQPQHF.

This chain joins TRBV5-4 and TRBJ2-7, with D perhaps TRBD2 (5 bases). This CDR3 is built from 14 residues. V lost 2 bases to trimming and J lost 6 bases, with 15 bases between them. CDR1 SGHNT and CDR2 YYREEE come from the germline V gene (reference sequence). CDR3 sequence: CASSLVGLAGEQYF. The CDR3 bases are TGTGCCAGCAGCTTAGTAGGGCTAGCCGGCGAGCAGTACTTC.

A word on this clonotype: The junction does not match germline at one end; this may be a read error. The chain uses TRBV7-3 and TRBJ2-3; the D gene could be TRBD1 or TRBD2 (7 bases each). Germline V gene data show CDR1 as SGHTA and CDR2 as FQGTGA. The CDR3 loop spans 14 amino acids. The CDR3 region has the DNA TGTACCAGCAGCATCCAGGGGGGGTCAGATACGCAGTATTTT. Residues: CTSSIQGGSDTQYF.

The V and J genes are TRBV5-1 and TRBJ2-1; the D is unclear. CDR3 length equals 11 residues. V was clipped by 7 bases and J by 8 bases, with 10 bases between them. Per germline, CDR1 SGHRS and CDR2 YFSETQ. CDR3 coding DNA: TGCGCCAGCTCCGGAGAATATGAGCAGTTCTTC. Translated, it gives CASSGEYEQFF. Full variable domain (missing parts from reference TRBV5-1 and TRBJ2-1): KAGVTQTPRYLIKTRGQQVTLSCSPISGHRSVSWYQQTPGQGLQFLFEYFSETQRNKGNFPGRFSGRQFSNSRSEMNVSTLELGDSALYLCASSGEYEQFFGPGTRLTVL.

The V and J genes are TRBV4-1 and TRBJ1-1; D is unclear. V was cut by 4 bases and J by 0 bases, with 18 bases left in between. Germline CDR1 and CDR2: MGHRA and YSYEKL. CDR3 size: 17 residues. CDR3 coding DNA: TGCGCCAGCAGCCGCGGACCGCCGCCCTTTATGAACACTGAAGCTTTCTTT. It specifies CASSRGPPPFMNTEAFF.

The chain employs TRBV28 and TRBJ1-5; 7 bases match TRBD1. The CDR3 has 16 amino acids. The V and J ends lost 5 bases and 0 bases, in that order; junction bases with no gene match: 7. Germline V lookup: CDR1 MDHEN, CDR2 SYDVKM. The DNA for the CDR3 is TGTGCCAGCAGTCTGGACAGGCGATATAGCAATCAGCCCCAGCATTTT. This gives the protein CASSLDRRYSNQPQHF.

CDR3 in DNA: TGTGCCACCAGTGATTCCCACCCCGGACAGGGGGCGCGAAATGAGCAGTTCTTC. Protein product: CATSDSHPGQGARNEQFF. This chain joins TRBV24-1 and TRBJ2-1, with 11 bases lining up with TRBD1. CDR1 and CDR2 from the germline V gene are KGHDR and SFDVKD. V lost 2 bases, J lost 7 bases, and 12 bases stayed unmatched. The CDR3 is 18 residues long.

The chain couples TRBV7-9 to TRBJ1-2; D may be TRBD1 (5 bases). V was cut by 5 bases and J by 9 bases, with 16 bases left in between. The CDR3 is made up of 13 amino acids. Germline V gene sequence: CDR1 SEHNR, CDR2 FQNEAQ (reference sequence). For the CDR3, the DNA is TGTGCCAGCAGCCCCGTCGGGGGGATGAGCTACACCTTC. Protein: CASSPVGGMSYTF.

The V and J genes are TRBV11-3 and TRBJ2-1, with 7 bases fitting TRBD2. This CDR3 has 16 amino acids. Trimming cost V 0 bases and J 5 bases; bases outside gene matches: 7. Germline V gene sequence: CDR1 SGHNT, CDR2 YENEEA. The CDR3 nucleotides read TGTGCCAGCAGCTTAGATGTAGCGGGTCTCCACAATGAGCAGTTCTTC. Protein product: CASSLDVAGLHNEQFF.